This T cell receptor (beta chain) derives from a study of shared clonotypes between healthy human individuals. Study details: Per-donor plates numbered three CD4 naive, three CD4 memory, two CD8 naive and one CD8 memory.

Using immunoSEQ multiplex PCR, the repertoire was profiled, and TCRdb retains in-frame clones only, with some absent. Here the sample spans around 690,000 clones, about 90% being singletons. Healthy HIV-negative adults with no recent acute infections or vaccinations were recruited as donors. CD8 memory cells included CD45RO+ cells plus CCR7-negative CD45RA+ TemRA cells. Sequencing input: memory CD8+ T cells from PBMCs. As for subset: CD45RO+ cells pooled with CCR7-negative TemRA cells. This receptor was taken from a man aged 18 to 29 in good health. Some clones in this sample may be carry-over from other donors' samples.

The CDR3 sequence: CASSMFRQGGGYTF. CDR3 in DNA: TGTGCCAGTAGTATGTTTCGACAGGGTGGTGGCTACACCTTC. The chain joins TRBV19 to TRBJ1-2; 7 nucleotides align to TRBD1. Trimming cost V 3 bases and J 7 bases; bases outside gene matches: 8. CDR1 and CDR2 from the germline V gene are LNHDA and SQIVND (reference sequence). The CDR3 runs 14 residues.